This T cell receptor beta chain was captured in a study of vaccination effects on CD4 cells after COVID-19 (dated by TCRdb to between 2021 and 2024). About the investigation overall: To identify antigen-specific CD4+ T cell clonotypes by their expansion, the ViraFEST assay first stimulated PBMC with viral peptide pools and then applied TCR sequencing. Each participant received two doses of an mRNA SARS-CoV-2 vaccine, either BNT162b2 or mRNA-1273. In the study, cultures from other donors were sequenced using the Oncomine TCR Beta short-read assay on an Illumina iSeq 100. SARS-CoV-2 spike-specific CD4+ TCR repertoires from before and after mRNA vaccination were compared in COVID-19 convalescent patients and in infection-naive vaccine recipients. About 2.1 million PBMC per well were cultured in IMDM with about 5% human AB serum, 9 to 10 IU/ml IL-2 and gentamicin, plus 10 ug/ml peptides. A total of nine to ten COVID-19 convalescent patients and a handful of SARS-CoV-2-naive healthy vaccine recipients were included in the full study.

The library relied on the immunoSEQ multiplex PCR assay. TCR beta CDR3 sequencing was performed on DNA from the cultured, isolated CD4+ T cells. The published analysis was carried out like this. Non-productive TCR sequences were removed and reads were trimmed to the CDR3 region, keeping CDR3s of at least 7 amino acids. Antigen-specific clonotypes were identified using the MANAFEST web app by comparison of expansion in peptide wells against reference cultures. Positive clones required FDR<0.05 expansion versus reference and all other wells, odds ratio above 5, and frequency above 0.1% in two replicate wells. Clonotypes significantly expanded in SARS-CoV-2 spike wells and in at least one common cold coronavirus spike condition were defined as cross-reactive. Levenshtein distance calculated with the stringdist R package was used to assess CDR3 similarity, and unrooted trees were constructed with ape in R 3.6.1. In its TCRdb copy, this immuneACCESS table keeps in-frame sequences only and misses some clones. Where compared with another copy, unresolved V genes explain less than half of these, and the others have no known cause. V, J and clone size derive from that table, while D and trimming were established from the DNA sequence. The sample profile shows around 40,000 clones; 68% of them were found once. The ten largest account for roughly 4.2% of the sample.

What the study reported, not specific to this receptor: Limitations of the study were the small number of convalescent patients and the absence of early post-infection timepoints. Clones induced by infection and clones induced by vaccination both contracted markedly at late timepoints after vaccination, which fits with T cell responses waning over time. Among healthy vaccine recipients, nearly all vaccine-induced clones were SARS-CoV-2 mono-reactive, and only 1 of 255 was cross-reactive with common cold coronaviruses.

Germline trimming amounts to 3 bases on V and 5 bases on J, with 3 as the count of junction bases outside the gene matches. Its CDR3 holds 13 amino acids, cysteine through phenylalanine. Only the CDR3 DNA stays, 39 bases, in frame from base 1. The germline V gene sets CDR1 to SGHRS and CDR2 to YFSETQ. After around 10 days of culture, CD4+ T cells were isolated with the EasySep CD4+ T cell isolation kit. Healthy vaccine recipients had no prior SARS-CoV-2 infection, confirmed by negative nucleocapsid antibodies before and after vaccination. Half of the culture medium was replaced with fresh IL-2-containing medium on days 3 and 7. Unless noted otherwise, every peptide stimulation condition was grown in triplicate wells. Using Ficoll-Paque Plus gradient centrifugation, PBMC were separated from whole blood and then either used fresh or cryopreserved at -140C. The QIAamp micro DNA kit was used to extract genomic DNA from the cultured CD4+ T cells.

Notes on this clone: This receptor's antigen is unknown. No base quality information exists; no much larger clone differs at one position.

Sequences were derived from CD4+ T cells from PBMCs cultured without peptide, sampled before COVID-19 vaccination. The sequence came from a human donor who received a COVID-19 vaccine. The V and J segments used are TRBV5-1 and TRBJ2-3, and 7 junctional nucleotides match TRBD1. The sequence in DNA is TGCGCCAGCAGCTCCTACAGGGGAGATACGCAGTATTTT. This is translated as CASSSYRGDTQYF.